This TCR beta chain was observed in a study of blood T cell repertoires in COVID-19. The overall study: Sources were T cells, B-cell-depleted T cells, or PBMCs; the material itself was cDNA or gDNA.

Method: immunoSEQ multiplex PCR; TCRdb's copy keeps in-frame clones and lacks some. The table lists approximately 69,000 clones, 86% of them singletons. The CDR3 sequence is 16 residues long. The germline V and J ends were trimmed by 1 base and 5 bases, with 18 bases remaining between them. The germline V gene has CDR1 SGHNT and CDR2 YENEEA. The TCR was taken from a human donor in a cohort sampled during active COVID-19. The chain carries TRBV11-3 and TRBJ2-7, with D perhaps matching TRBD2 (5 bases). Sequences were obtained from peripheral blood. The CDR3 coding sequence is TGTGCCAGCAGCTTAGGCGGGCAGGCTGCTCCCCACGAGCAGTACTTC. Translating it yields CASSLGGQAAPHEQYF.